This T cell receptor (beta chain) came from a study of blood T cell repertoires in COVID-19. Study-level background: From the United States, Italy and Spain came samples of acute and convalescent COVID-19. In each case, the material was cDNA or gDNA derived from T cells, B-cell-depleted T cells, or PBMCs.

In the original analysis: Reference gene primers were amplified, and this amplification served to estimate nucleated cell counts. This table comes from immunoSEQ multiplex PCR, and its TCRdb copy is limited to in-frame clones, with some not included. The V and J calls and clone size were taken over from that table, and D and trimming were inferred from the DNA. The sample includes about 12,000 clones, roughly 82% of them seen just once. This CDR3 contains 14 residues. Unmatched junction bases numbered 1, after V lost 5 bases and J lost 2 bases. Germline assignment: CDR1 MNHEY and CDR2 SVGEGT. V and J are TRBV6-2 or TRBV6-3 and TRBJ2-7; 12 bases align to TRBD2. This clonotype originated in a human donor in a cohort sampled during active COVID-19. The material sequenced was peripheral blood. CDR3 amino acids: CASSRLAGAYEQYF. The CDR3 DNA reads as TGTGCCAGCAGTAGACTAGCGGGGGCCTACGAGCAGTACTTC.